This T cell receptor beta chain was observed in a study of OX40 agonist ivuxolimab in advanced cancers. Study information: Patients received the agonistic anti-OX40 (CD134) antibody ivuxolimab. Subjects had a mean age of around 60 years, with a range of roughly 20 to 79; around 80% were male.

Profiled with immunoSEQ multiplex PCR; TCRdb holds only in-frame clones, not every one. The repertoire holds 120,000 or so clones, with approximately 89% as singletons. The study's findings and limits: CD4+ and CD8+ blood T cells expanded clonally by week 6 at 0.1 to 3.0 mg/kg. In the 0.1-3.0 mg/kg groups, partial responders showed among the lowest expansion.

This clone came up once. Antigen specificity is unknown. This CDR3 region has 15 residues. V shed 0 bases and J 6 bases; nucleotides not matched to a gene: 4. Germline V gene sequence: CDR1 ENHRY, CDR2 SYGVKD. The J gene is TRBJ2-1, the V gene TRBV10-3; 8 bases align to TRBD2. The sequence was obtained from an adult with an advanced solid tumor such as melanoma, head and neck, liver or kidney cancer. The sequencing here drew on CD4+ or CD8+ T cells sorted from blood, taken in a trial of the OX40 agonist ivuxolimab. The CDR3 loop is CAISESGLGSNEQFF. The CDR3 coding sequence is TGTGCCATCAGTGAGTCGGGACTAGGGTCCAATGAGCAGTTCTTC.